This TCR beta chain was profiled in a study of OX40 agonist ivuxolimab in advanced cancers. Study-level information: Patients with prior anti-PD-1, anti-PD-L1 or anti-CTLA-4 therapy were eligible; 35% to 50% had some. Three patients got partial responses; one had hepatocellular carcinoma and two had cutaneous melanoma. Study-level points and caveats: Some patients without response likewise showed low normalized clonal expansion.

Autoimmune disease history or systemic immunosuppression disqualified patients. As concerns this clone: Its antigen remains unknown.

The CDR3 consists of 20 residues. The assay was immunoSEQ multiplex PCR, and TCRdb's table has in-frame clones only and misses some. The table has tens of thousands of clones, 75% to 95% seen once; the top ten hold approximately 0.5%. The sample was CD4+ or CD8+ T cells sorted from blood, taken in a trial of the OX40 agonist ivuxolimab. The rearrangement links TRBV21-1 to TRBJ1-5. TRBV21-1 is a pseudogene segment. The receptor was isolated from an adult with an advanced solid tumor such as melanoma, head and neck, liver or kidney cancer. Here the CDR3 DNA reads TGTGCCAGCAGCAGAACCTCCCGGGACCACGTTGAGACTAGCAATCAGCCCCAGCATTTT. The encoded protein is CASSRTSRDHVETSNQPQHF.